These 8 T cell receptor beta chains came from one sample sequenced in a study of T-cell memory formation after mild COVID-19. TCRdb redid the calling of the 5' RACE reads with MiXCR, one entry per CDR3 protein. The sample has fewer than 450,000 distinct CDR3 sequences; 20% to 25% are singletons. Sample: PBMCs or a T cell subset sorted from them (not recorded which). These receptor sequences come from an adult woman who had mild COVID-19 (a few samples of this study predate the infection). Cell type and time point are not known.

The J gene is TRBJ1-6, the V gene TRBV7-2; D perhaps matches TRBD1 (6 bases). Germline V gives CDR1 SGHTA, CDR2 FQGNSA. The germline V and J ends were trimmed by 4 bases and 9 bases, with 13 bases remaining between them. The length of the CDR3 is 14 residues. The chain's CDR3 is CASSSRGGSSPLHF. The CDR3 DNA is TGTGCCAGCAGCTCGAGGGGGGGTAGTTCACCCCTCCACTTT.

The J gene is TRBJ1-4, the V gene TRBV4-2; no definite D call. The CDR3 length is 12 residues. CDR1 LGHNA and CDR2 YNFKEQ come from the germline V gene. V lost 3 bases and J lost 8, with 7 bases in between. DNA of the CDR3: TGTGCCAGCAGCCATGTCCGAGAAAAACTGTTTTTT. Its translation: CASSHVREKLFF.

This clonotype appeared a few times. The chain joins TRBV12-3 or TRBV12-4 to TRBJ2-2; the match to TRBD2 covers 11 bases. V lost 5 bases to trimming and J lost 6 bases; unmatched junction nucleotides: 14. CDR3 length: 18 residues. CDR3 protein: CASSPLGFTSGGSGELFF. Written as DNA, the CDR3 is TGTGCCAGCAGTCCCTTGGGGTTTACTAGCGGGGGATCCGGGGAGCTGTTTTTT.

This clonotype was seen many times. The rearrangement joins TRBV12-3 or TRBV12-4 to TRBJ1-5; D is ambiguous. V shed 2 bases and J shed 0 bases, with 17 bases lying between them. This CDR3 is 18 amino acids long. CDR3 region: CASSLYQLGRVSNQPQHF. The CDR3 bases are TGTGCCAGCAGTTTATATCAGCTGGGGAGAGTTAGCAATCAGCCCCAGCATTTT.

DNA for the CDR3: TGTGCCAGCAGACATTACAGGCTCAACTCTGGAAACACCATATATTTT. It translates to CASRHYRLNSGNTIYF. The chain is built from TRBV6-9 and TRBJ1-3, with D perhaps TRBD1 (5 bases). V shed 6 bases and J shed 0 bases, with 15 bases lying between them. The CDR3 spans 16 residues. The germline CDR1 and CDR2 sequences are MNHGY and SVAAGI.

The chain is built from TRBV11-2 and TRBJ2-7; TRBD2 matches 9 bases. The V and J ends lost 1 base and 3 bases, in that order; junction bases with no gene match: 10. The CDR3 contains 17 residues. The germline gives CDR1 SGHAT, CDR2 FQNNGV. The CDR3 nucleotides are TGTGCCAGCAGCTTAGGCACTAGCGGGTGGCCATACTACGAGCAGTACTTC. It specifies CASSLGTSGWPYYEQYF.

This clonotype was seen a few times. The chain uses TRBV6-1 and TRBJ1-2; 7 bases align to TRBD1. After removal of 3 bases from V and 5 bases from J, the junction contained 6 bases not matched to a gene. Germline V gene data show CDR1 as MNHNS and CDR2 as SASEGT. The CDR3 has 14 residues. CDR3 in amino acids: CASSDWTGGYGYTF. CDR3 coding DNA: TGTGCCAGCAGTGACTGGACAGGAGGGTATGGCTACACCTTC.

This clonotype was observed at least ten times. The chain combines TRBV7-9 with TRBJ2-2, with a tentative D call TRBD1 (6 bases). CDR1 and CDR2 (germline): SEHNR, FQNEAQ (reference sequence). This CDR3 has 13 residues. V lost 4 bases and J lost 5, with 8 bases in between. The CDR3: CASSSTGTGELFF. DNA for the CDR3: TGTGCCAGCAGCTCCACAGGGACCGGGGAGCTGTTTTTT. The whole variable domain, filled in from reference TRBV7-9 and TRBJ2-2, reads DTGVSQNPRHKITKRGQNVTFRCDPISEHNRLYWYRQTLGQGPEFLTYFQNEAQLEKSRLLSDRFSAERPKGSFSTLEIQRTEQGDSAMYLCASSSTGTGELFFGEGSRLTVL.